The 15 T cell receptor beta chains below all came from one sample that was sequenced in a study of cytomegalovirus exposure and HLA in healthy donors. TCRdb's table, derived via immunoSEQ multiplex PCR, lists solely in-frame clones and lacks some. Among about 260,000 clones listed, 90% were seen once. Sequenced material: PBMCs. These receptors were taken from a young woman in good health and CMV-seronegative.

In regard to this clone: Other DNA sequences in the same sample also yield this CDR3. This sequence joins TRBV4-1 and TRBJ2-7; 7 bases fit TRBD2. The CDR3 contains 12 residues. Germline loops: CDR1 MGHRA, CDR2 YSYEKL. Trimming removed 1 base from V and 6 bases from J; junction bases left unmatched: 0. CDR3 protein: CASSQGGGEQYF. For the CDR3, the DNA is TGCGCCAGCAGCCAAGGGGGGGGCGAGCAGTACTTC.

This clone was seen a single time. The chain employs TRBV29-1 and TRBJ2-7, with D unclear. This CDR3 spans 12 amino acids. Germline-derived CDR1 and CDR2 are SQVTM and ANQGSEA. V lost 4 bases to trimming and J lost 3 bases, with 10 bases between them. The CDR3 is CSVAADDYEQYF. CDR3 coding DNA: TGCAGCGTTGCCGCAGATGACTACGAGCAGTACTTC.

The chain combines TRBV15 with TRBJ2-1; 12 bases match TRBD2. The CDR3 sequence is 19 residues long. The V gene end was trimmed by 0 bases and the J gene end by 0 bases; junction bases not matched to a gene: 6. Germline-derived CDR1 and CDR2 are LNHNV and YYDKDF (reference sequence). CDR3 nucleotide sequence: TGTGCCACCAGCAGAGATCGGACTAGCGGGATAAGCTCCTACAATGAGCAGTTCTTC. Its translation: CATSRDRTSGISSYNEQFF.

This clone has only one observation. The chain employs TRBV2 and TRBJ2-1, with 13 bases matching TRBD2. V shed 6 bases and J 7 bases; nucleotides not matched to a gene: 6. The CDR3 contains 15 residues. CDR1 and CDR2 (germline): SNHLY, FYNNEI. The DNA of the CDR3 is TGTGCCAGCAGGGCGGGACTAGCGGGACGAAATGAGCAGTTCTTC. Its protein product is CASRAGLAGRNEQFF.

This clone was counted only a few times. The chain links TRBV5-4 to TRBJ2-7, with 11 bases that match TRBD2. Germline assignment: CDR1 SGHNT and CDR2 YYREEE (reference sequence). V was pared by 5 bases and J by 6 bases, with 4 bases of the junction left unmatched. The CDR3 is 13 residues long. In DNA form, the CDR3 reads TGTGCCAGCAGGCTAGCGGGAGGAGGCGAGCAGTACTTC. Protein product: CASRLAGGGEQYF.

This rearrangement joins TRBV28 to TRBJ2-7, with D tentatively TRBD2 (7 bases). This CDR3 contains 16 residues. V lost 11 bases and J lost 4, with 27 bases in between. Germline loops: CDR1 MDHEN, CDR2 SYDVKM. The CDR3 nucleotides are TGTGCCGCGGAGGGGGGGCCCAGATCCCCCAATTACGAGCAGTACTTC. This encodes CAAEGGPRSPNYEQYF. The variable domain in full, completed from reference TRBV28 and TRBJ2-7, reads DVKVTQSSRYLVKRTGEKVFLECVQDMDHENMFWYRQDPGLGLRLIYFSYDVKMKEKGDIPEGYSVSREKKERFSLILESASTNQTSMYLCAAEGGPRSPNYEQYFGPGTRLTVT.

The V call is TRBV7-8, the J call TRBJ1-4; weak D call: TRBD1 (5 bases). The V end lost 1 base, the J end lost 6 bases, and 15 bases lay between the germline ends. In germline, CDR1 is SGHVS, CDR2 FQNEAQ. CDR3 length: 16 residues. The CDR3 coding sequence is TGTGCCAGCAGCTTAGGCCTCCGGGACTCCTATGAAAAACTGTTTTTT. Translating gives CASSLGLRDSYEKLFF.

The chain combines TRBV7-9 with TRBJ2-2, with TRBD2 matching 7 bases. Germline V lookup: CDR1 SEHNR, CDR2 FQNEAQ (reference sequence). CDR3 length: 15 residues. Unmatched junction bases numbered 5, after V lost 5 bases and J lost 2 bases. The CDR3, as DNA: TGTGCCAGCAGCCCGGGACTAATAAACACCGGGGAGCTGTTTTTT. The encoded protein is CASSPGLINTGELFF. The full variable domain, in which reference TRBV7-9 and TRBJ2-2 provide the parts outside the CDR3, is DTGVSQNPRHKITKRGQNVTFRCDPISEHNRLYWYRQTLGQGPEFLTYFQNEAQLEKSRLLSDRFSAERPKGSFSTLEIQRTEQGDSAMYLCASSPGLINTGELFFGEGSRLTVL.

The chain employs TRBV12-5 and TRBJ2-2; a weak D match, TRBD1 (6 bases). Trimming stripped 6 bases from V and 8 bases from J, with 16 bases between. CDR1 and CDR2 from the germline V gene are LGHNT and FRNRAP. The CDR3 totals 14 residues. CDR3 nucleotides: TGTGCTAGTGGGCCGGCAGGGGCGCTTGGGGAGCTGTTTTTT. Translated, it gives CASGPAGALGELFF.

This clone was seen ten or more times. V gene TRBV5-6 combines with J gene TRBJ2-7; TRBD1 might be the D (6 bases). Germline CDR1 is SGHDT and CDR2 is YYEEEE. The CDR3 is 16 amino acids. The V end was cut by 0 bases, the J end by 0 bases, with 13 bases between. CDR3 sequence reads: CASSLVWGPSSYEQYF. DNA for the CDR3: TGTGCCAGCAGCTTGGTATGGGGGCCGAGCTCCTACGAGCAGTACTTC.

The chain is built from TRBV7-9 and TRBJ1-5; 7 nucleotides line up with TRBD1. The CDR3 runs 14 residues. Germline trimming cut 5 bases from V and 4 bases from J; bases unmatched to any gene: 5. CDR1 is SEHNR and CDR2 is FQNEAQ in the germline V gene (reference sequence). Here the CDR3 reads CASSLKGANQPQHF. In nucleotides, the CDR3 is TGTGCCAGCAGCCTAAAGGGGGCGAATCAGCCCCAGCATTTT.

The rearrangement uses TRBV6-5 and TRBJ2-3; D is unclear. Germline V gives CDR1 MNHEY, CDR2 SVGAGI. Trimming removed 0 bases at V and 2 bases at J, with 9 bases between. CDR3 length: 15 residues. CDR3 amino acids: CASSYSEISTDTQYF. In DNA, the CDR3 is TGTGCCAGCAGTTACTCTGAGATATCCACAGATACGCAGTATTTT.

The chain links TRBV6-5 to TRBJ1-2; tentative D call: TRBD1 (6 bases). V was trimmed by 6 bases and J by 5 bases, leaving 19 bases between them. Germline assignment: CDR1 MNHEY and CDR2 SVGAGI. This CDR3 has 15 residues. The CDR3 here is CASSPIVQGSYGYTF. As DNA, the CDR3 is TGTGCCAGCAGCCCCATCGTACAGGGTAGTTATGGCTACACCTTC.

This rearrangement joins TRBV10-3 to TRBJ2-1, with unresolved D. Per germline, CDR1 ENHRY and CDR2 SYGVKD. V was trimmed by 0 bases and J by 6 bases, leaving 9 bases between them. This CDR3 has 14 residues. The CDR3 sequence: CAISESGRVNEQFF. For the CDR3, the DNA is TGTGCCATCAGTGAGTCCGGAAGGGTCAATGAGCAGTTCTTC.

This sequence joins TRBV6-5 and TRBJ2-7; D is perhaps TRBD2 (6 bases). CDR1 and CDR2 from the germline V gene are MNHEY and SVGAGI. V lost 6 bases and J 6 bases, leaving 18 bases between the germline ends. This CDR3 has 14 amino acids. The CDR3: CASRPLAEGFEQYF. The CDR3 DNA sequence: TGTGCCAGCAGGCCCTTAGCGGAGGGATTCGAGCAGTACTTC.